Below are 30 T cell receptor beta chains sequenced from a single sample in a study of radiation and T cells in renal cell carcinoma. The treatment here: 15 Gy SBRT to primary tumor, nephrectomy 4 weeks later. Assay used: immunoSEQ multiplex PCR; TCRdb lists only in-frame clones, some missing. Of around 12,000 clones in the sample, around 30% are singletons; the top ten hold 15% to 19%. The source was tumor tissue, collected from a patient whose treatment included radiotherapy and nephrectomy. The receptors here all came from a man aged 55 to 70 with renal cell carcinoma.

V and J are TRBV30 and TRBJ1-4; TRBD1 matches at 9 bases. Germline V gene sequence: CDR1 GTSNPN, CDR2 SVGIG (reference sequence). The CDR3 covers 15 residues. With 4 bases clipped from V and 7 bases from J, the junction kept 10 bases outside the gene matches. This chain's CDR3 is CAWTQAGTGREKLFF. The DNA of the CDR3 is TGTGCCTGGACCCAAGCCGGGACAGGGCGTGAAAAACTGTTTTTT.

The J gene is TRBJ2-2, the V gene TRBV7-2; TRBD2 matches 9 bases. The CDR3 covers 17 residues. Germline CDR1 SGHTA, CDR2 FQGNSA. After removal of 1 base from V and 4 bases from J, the junction contained 7 bases not matched to a gene. DNA of the CDR3: TGTGCCAGCAGCTTAGTAGAGGGACTAGCAGTCACCGGGGAGCTGTTTTTT. Translated: CASSLVEGLAVTGELFF.

The gene calls are TRBV7-9 and TRBJ2-3; either TRBD1 or TRBD2 may supply D (6 bases each). This CDR3 has 16 amino acids. V was clipped by 5 bases and J by 8 bases, with 23 bases between them. Germline values: CDR1 SEHNR, CDR2 FQNEAQ (reference sequence). The CDR3 here is CASSRLGGLVGSTQYF. As DNA, the CDR3 is TGTGCCAGCAGCCGTCTCGGGGGCCTCGTCGGCTCTACGCAGTATTTT.

By share, this clone counts as medium-sized (0.01 to 0.1%). This chain uses TRBV5-1 with TRBJ2-1; tentatively, D is TRBD1 or TRBD2 (6 bases each). Germline V gives CDR1 SGHRS, CDR2 YFSETQ. There are 13 residues in the CDR3. V shed 0 bases and J shed 10 bases, with 11 bases lying between them. The CDR3 DNA sequence: TGCGCCAGCAGCTTGGCCGGAGGGACAGAGCAGTTCTTC. The encoded protein is CASSLAGGTEQFF.

The V and J genes are TRBV29-1 and TRBJ1-1; D is unresolved. V was cut by 4 bases and J by 2 bases, with 8 bases left in between. Per the germline V gene, CDR1 is SQVTM and CDR2 is ANQGSEA. This CDR3 region has 12 residues. CDR3 sequence reads: CSVVGYNTEAFF. For the CDR3, the DNA is TGCAGCGTTGTGGGGTACAACACTGAAGCTTTCTTT.

J is TRBJ2-3 and V is TRBV12-5; D uncertain. V gave up 3 bases and J gave up 4 bases, with 17 bases separating them. The germline V gene has CDR1 LGHNT and CDR2 FRNRAP. The CDR3 length is 16 residues. CDR3 bases: TGTGCTAGTGGTTTATCCCTAGTAGGATTTGCAGATACGCAGTATTTT. Translated: CASGLSLVGFADTQYF.

This clone has more than one count but fewer than ten. The chain links TRBV5-1 to TRBJ2-7; 8 bases fit TRBD1. Losses at the gene ends were 4 bases for V and 2 bases for J; bases not matched to a gene: 8. Germline CDR1 reads SGHRS; CDR2 reads YFSETQ. The CDR3 spans 15 residues. CDR3 DNA: TGCGCCAGCAGCCTACGACAGGGGTTACCCTACGAGCAGTACGTC. Protein sequence: CASSLRQGLPYEQYV.

This chain links TRBV9 with TRBJ1-1; D uncertain. Deletions cut 3 bases from V and 0 bases from J, with 15 bases between. Germline V gene lookup returns CDR1 SGDLS and CDR2 YYNGEE. The length of the CDR3 is 16 residues. For the CDR3, the DNA is TGTGCCAGCAGCGACCTAGGCCTTAATATGAACACTGAAGCTTTCTTT. Its translation is CASSDLGLNMNTEAFF. Drawing the rest from reference TRBV9 and TRBJ1-1, the complete variable domain is DSGVTQTPKHLITATGQRVTLRCSPRSGDLSVYWYQQSLDQGLQFLIQYYNGEERAKGNILERFSAQQFPDLHSELNLSSLELGDSALYFCASSDLGLNMNTEAFFGQGTRLTVV.

J is TRBJ1-3 and V is TRBV4-1; D is unclear. This CDR3 has 16 amino acids. Between the trimmed V and J ends, which lost 4 bases and 8 bases, there was a span of 21 bases. In germline, CDR1 is MGHRA, CDR2 YSYEKL. CDR3 loop: CASSLAREVSTDTIYF. CDR3 coding DNA: TGCGCCAGCAGCCTAGCTAGGGAGGTATCAACGGACACCATATATTTT.

The genes are TRBV7-6 and TRBJ2-1; TRBD1 or TRBD2 may be the D gene (5 bases each). CDR3 size: 14 residues. Trimming removed 2 bases from V and 6 bases from J, with 11 bases in between. Germline CDR1 reads SGHVS; CDR2 reads FNYEAQ. DNA of the CDR3: TGTGCCAGCAGCTTACTCTCAGGGAGCAATGAGCAGTTCTTC. Translation: CASSLLSGSNEQFF.

This clone was observed a handful of times. This chain joins TRBV7-2 and TRBJ2-7; D ambiguous. Deletions cut 1 base from V and 5 bases from J, with 12 bases between. Per germline, CDR1 SGHTA and CDR2 FQGNSA. The length of the CDR3 is 14 residues. CDR3 residues: CASSLDPGRDEQYF. The CDR3 DNA sequence: TGTGCCAGCAGCTTAGATCCGGGTCGGGACGAGCAGTACTTC.

Judged by abundance, this clone is medium-sized. V is TRBV7-6 and J is TRBJ2-5, with D perhaps matching TRBD1 or TRBD2 (5 bases each). The ends were cut back, 2 bases at V and 1 base at J, with 14 bases in the middle. This CDR3 is 16 amino acids long. Germline-derived CDR1 and CDR2 are SGHVS and FNYEAQ. The CDR3 loop reads CASSLYWGRSQETQYF. In nucleotides, the CDR3 is TGTGCCAGCAGCTTATATTGGGGACGGTCCCAAGAGACCCAGTACTTC.

The chain links TRBV30 to TRBJ2-5; 10 bases fit TRBD2. With 4 bases clipped from V and 4 bases from J, the junction kept 6 bases outside the gene matches. Germline V gives CDR1 GTSNPN, CDR2 SVGIG (reference sequence). The CDR3 runs 14 residues. In DNA, the CDR3 is TGTGCCTGGAACAGCGGGAGGGCCGGAGAGACCCAGTACTTC. Translating gives CAWNSGRAGETQYF.

There are a few counts of this clone. The chain uses TRBV7-6 and TRBJ2-3; D ambiguous. Germline CDR1 reads SGHVS; CDR2 reads FNYEAQ. This CDR3 has 14 residues. V was cut by 8 bases and J by 5 bases, with 17 bases left in between. CDR3 DNA: TGTGCCAGCTGTGGACCTAATCCCGGAGATACGCAGTATTTT. It specifies CASCGPNPGDTQYF.

This clone qualifies as large. J is TRBJ2-5 and V is TRBV7-2; D gene ambiguous. V dropped 2 bases and J dropped 1 base, with 8 bases sitting between them. This CDR3 spans 14 amino acids. Germline values: CDR1 SGHTA, CDR2 FQGNSA. CDR3: CASSLLWGQETQYF. Here the CDR3 DNA reads TGTGCCAGCAGCTTACTGTGGGGCCAAGAGACCCAGTACTTC. The full variable domain, its missing parts supplied by reference TRBV7-2 and TRBJ2-5, is GAGVSQSPSNKVTEKGKDVELRCDPISGHTALYWYRQSLGQGLEFLIYFQGNSAPDKSGLPSDRFSAERTGGSVSTLTIQRTQQEDSAVYLCASSLLWGQETQYFGPGTRLLVL.

J is TRBJ2-4 and V is TRBV20-1; the D is unclear. Germline CDR1 reads DFQATT; CDR2 reads SNEGSKA (reference sequence). CDR3 length: 11 amino acids. V lost 6 bases, J lost 6 bases, and 9 bases lay in between. The CDR3 loop is CSAPSGNIQYF. The CDR3 nucleotides read TGCAGTGCACCCTCCGGAAACATTCAGTACTTC.

The rearrangement joins TRBV5-6 to TRBJ2-2; no clear D. CDR3 length: 13 amino acids. The V gene's germline CDR1 is SGHDT and CDR2 YYEEEE. V lost 0 bases and J lost 6, with 6 bases in between. CDR3 amino acids: CASSLVEAGELFF. For the CDR3, the DNA is TGTGCCAGCAGCTTGGTAGAGGCCGGGGAGCTGTTTTTT.

The chain couples TRBV12-5 to TRBJ1-5; no clear D. Trimming removed 1 base at V and 3 bases at J, with 10 bases between. The germline gives CDR1 LGHNT, CDR2 FRNRAP. The CDR3 covers 15 residues. CDR3 DNA sequence: TGTGCTAGTGGTTTGGGCATATTTTCCAATCAGCCCCAGCATTTT. This translates into CASGLGIFSNQPQHF.

This clone appeared many times. This sequence joins TRBV2 and TRBJ2-7; a weak D match, TRBD1 (6 bases). V gave up 5 bases and J gave up 7 bases, with 15 bases separating them. Germline V CDR1 and CDR2: SNHLY, FYNNEI. The CDR3 extends over 13 amino acids. The CDR3 is CASSLGQSSEQYF. CDR3 bases: TGTGCCAGCAGTCTCGGACAGTCATCTGAGCAGTACTTC.

This clone was observed a handful of times. The chain recombines TRBV20-1 with TRBJ2-7; D is uncertain. The V end was cut by 3 bases, the J end by 2 bases, with 5 bases between. Germline CDR1 reads DFQATT; CDR2 reads SNEGSKA (reference sequence). This CDR3 is 11 amino acids long. CDR3 protein: CSARGPYEQYF. The CDR3 DNA follows: TGCAGTGCTAGGGGCCCCTACGAGCAGTACTTC.

This chain links TRBV9 with TRBJ2-1, with 13 nucleotides matching TRBD2. CDR3 length equals 14 residues. With V trimmed by 3 bases and J by 9 bases, 3 bases remained unmatched. CDR1 and CDR2 from the germline V gene are SGDLS and YYNGEE. The chain's CDR3 is CASSGGLAGFEQFF. CDR3 nucleotide sequence: TGTGCCAGCAGCGGGGGACTAGCGGGATTTGAGCAGTTCTTC.

This clone showed up many times. The chain uses TRBV6-1 and TRBJ1-1; the match to TRBD1 covers 7 bases. CDR1 MNHNS and CDR2 SASEGT come from the germline V gene. The CDR3 contains 14 residues. Germline trimming cut 7 bases from V and 6 bases from J; bases unmatched to any gene: 11. CDR3 region: CASTRIRDSAEAFF. The CDR3 DNA reads as TGTGCCAGCACCAGAATCCGGGACAGCGCTGAAGCTTTCTTT.

The gene calls are TRBV7-2 and TRBJ1-2; TRBD1 matches at 10 bases. Germline CDR1 reads SGHTA; CDR2 reads FQGNSA. The CDR3 extends over 17 amino acids. Losses at the gene ends were 1 base for V and 0 bases for J; bases not matched to a gene: 5. The CDR3 bases are TGTGCCAGCAGCTTAGGCTCCGGGACAGGGGCTAACTATGGCTACACCTTC. Its protein is CASSLGSGTGANYGYTF.

The rearrangement joins TRBV29-1 to TRBJ2-5, with TRBD1 matching over 7 bases. The CDR3 contains 11 residues. From germline, CDR1 is SQVTM and CDR2 ANQGSEA. In DNA, the CDR3 is TGCAGTGTGGGACAGAGGCAGCCCCAGTACTTC. This sequence encodes CSVGQRQPQYF.

This rearrangement joins TRBV7-9 to TRBJ2-7; D unclear. CDR3 length: 14 amino acids. V lost 5 bases and J lost 3, with 14 bases in between. Germline assignment: CDR1 SEHNR and CDR2 FQNEAQ (reference sequence). CDR3 nucleotides: TGTGCCAGCAGCCCTCTTGACCGTTTCTACGAGCAGTACTTC. Residues: CASSPLDRFYEQYF.

This clone has a handful of counts. The V gene is TRBV4-2, the J gene TRBJ2-1; D gene uncertain. V was cut by 1 base and J by 3 bases, with 4 bases left in between. Looked up from germline, CDR1 is LGHNA and CDR2 is YNFKEQ. The CDR3 sequence is 13 residues long. This CDR3 reads CASSQVSYNEQFF. The DNA of the CDR3 is TGTGCCAGCAGCCAAGTCAGCTACAATGAGCAGTTCTTC.

The V and J genes are TRBV14 and TRBJ2-5; D call uncertain. CDR3 length equals 12 residues. V dropped 6 bases and J dropped 5 bases, with 10 bases sitting between them. Per the germline V gene, CDR1 is SGHDN and CDR2 is FVKESK. CDR3 sequence reads: CASSPNSETQYF. CDR3 DNA sequence: TGTGCCAGCAGTCCAAATAGCGAGACCCAGTACTTC.

The rearrangement uses TRBV4-3 and TRBJ2-1, with D maybe TRBD2 (6 bases). This CDR3 region has 16 residues. With 1 base removed from V and 4 bases from J, the gap between germline ends came to 14 bases. Germline lookup yields CDR1 LGHNA and CDR2 YSLEER. The CDR3 nucleotides are TGCGCCAGCAGCCAAGCCGGGACTGCAATTTACAATGAGCAGTTCTTC. Translation: CASSQAGTAIYNEQFF.

The V call is TRBV5-6, the J call TRBJ1-1; 10 positions agree with TRBD1. This CDR3 spans 15 amino acids. The J segment lost 7 bases and the V segment lost 4 bases, leaving 10 bases of the junction unmatched. CDR1 and CDR2 from the germline V gene are SGHDT and YYEEEE. The CDR3 spells CASSDNPGQGYEAFF. CDR3 DNA: TGTGCCAGCAGCGACAACCCGGGACAGGGGTATGAAGCTTTCTTT.

The rearrangement joins TRBV5-1 to TRBJ2-7, with a possible D match to TRBD2 (6 bases). The CDR3 length is 13 residues. V lost 2 bases and J 6 bases, leaving 12 bases between the germline ends. Germline V CDR1 and CDR2: SGHRS, YFSETQ. CDR3 loop: CASSFVDGGEQYF. CDR3 nucleotide sequence: TGCGCCAGCAGCTTTGTGGACGGGGGCGAGCAGTACTTC. The full variable domain, rest sourced from reference TRBV5-1 and TRBJ2-7, is KAGVTQTPRYLIKTRGQQVTLSCSPISGHRSVSWYQQTPGQGLQFLFEYFSETQRNKGNFPGRFSGRQFSNSRSEMNVSTLELGDSALYLCASSFVDGGEQYFGPGTRLTVT.